These 15 T cell receptor beta chains share one sample of origin, sequenced in a study of cytomegalovirus exposure and HLA in healthy donors. TCRdb's copy holds only in-frame clones and misses some; the assay was immunoSEQ multiplex PCR. The sample includes hundreds of thousands of clones, roughly 84% of them seen just once. The specimen was PBMCs. These receptors were collected from a young man in good health and CMV-seropositive.

This clone was seen once. V and J are TRBV5-1 and TRBJ2-3; weak D call: TRBD2 (6 bases). CDR3 length: 13 amino acids. The V gene lost 4 bases and the J gene lost 6 bases, with 12 bases spanning the gap. Germline-derived CDR1 and CDR2 are SGHRS and YFSETQ. In nucleotides, the CDR3 is TGCGCCAGCAGCCGGGGACTCCGCGATACGCAGTATTTT. Residues: CASSRGLRDTQYF.

The chain carries TRBV7-6 and TRBJ1-2, with TRBD1 as a possible D gene (5 bases). This CDR3 region has 13 residues. CDR1 and CDR2 from the germline V gene are SGHVS and FNYEAQ. The V and J ends lost 5 bases and 4 bases respectively, with 11 bases between them. CDR3 amino acids: CASSVDRGYGYTF. CDR3 DNA sequence: TGTGCCAGCAGCGTCGACAGAGGCTATGGCTACACCTTC. Full variable domain (missing parts from reference TRBV7-6 and TRBJ1-2): GAGVSQSPRYKVTKRGQDVALRCDPISGHVSLYWYRQALGQGPEFLTYFNYEAQQDKSGLPNDRFSAERPEGSISTLTIQRTEQRDSAMYRCASSVDRGYGYTFGSGTRLTVV.

The table lists this clone with a count of one. The V and J genes are TRBV7-9 and TRBJ2-3, with 9 positions matching TRBD2. Germline loops: CDR1 SEHNR, CDR2 FQNEAQ (reference sequence). The CDR3 is 16 residues long. V was clipped by 5 bases and J by 2 bases; unmatched bases: 8. CDR3 bases: TGTGCCAGCAGCGGCTCTGGCGGGAGGGCCACAGATACGCAGTATTTT. This sequence encodes CASSGSGGRATDTQYF. The full variable domain, in which reference TRBV7-9 and TRBJ2-3 provide the parts outside the CDR3, is DTGVSQNPRHKITKRGQNVTFRCDPISEHNRLYWYRQTLGQGPEFLTYFQNEAQLEKSRLLSDRFSAERPKGSFSTLEIQRTEQGDSAMYLCASSGSGGRATDTQYFGPGTRLTVL.

This clone was observed once. The rearrangement uses TRBV29-1 and TRBJ2-2; either TRBD1 or TRBD2 may fit D (6 bases each). V gave up 8 bases and J gave up 5 bases, with 21 bases separating them. The CDR3 has 15 residues. Germline values: CDR1 SQVTM, CDR2 ANQGSEA. The CDR3, as DNA: TGCAGCCTCGGAGGGTCAGGGGAGAGGACCGGGGAGCTGTTTTTT. As protein: CSLGGSGERTGELFF.

The chain is built from TRBV5-1 and TRBJ2-1, with a tentative D call TRBD2 (5 bases). Trimming removed 0 bases from V and 0 bases from J, with 10 bases in between. Germline values: CDR1 SGHRS, CDR2 YFSETQ. The CDR3 consists of 16 residues. Here the CDR3 reads CASSLGGRGSYNEQFF. CDR3 DNA: TGCGCCAGCAGCTTGGGAGGGAGAGGCTCCTACAATGAGCAGTTCTTC.

The V gene is TRBV18, the J gene TRBJ1-3; possible D gene TRBD1, 6 bases. Trimming shortened V by 5 bases and J by 2 bases, and 13 bases separated the two germline ends. Per germline, CDR1 KGHSH and CDR2 LQKENI. This CDR3 comprises 15 residues. CDR3 in amino acids: CASSGTGIAGNTIYF. In nucleotides, the CDR3 is TGTGCCAGCTCAGGAACAGGGATAGCTGGAAACACCATATATTTT.

The chain is built from TRBV30 and TRBJ2-7; the match to TRBD2 covers 7 bases. After removal of 4 bases from V and 5 bases from J, the junction contained 20 bases not matched to a gene. Germline loops: CDR1 GTSNPN, CDR2 SVGIG (reference sequence). The CDR3 length is 17 residues. CDR3: CAWNSPLLAGPPDEQYF. The DNA of the CDR3 is TGTGCCTGGAACTCTCCCCTTTTAGCGGGCCCGCCGGACGAGCAGTACTTC.

This clone was seen only a few times. The CDR3 reads CASSGTAGANVLTF. CDR3 DNA sequence: TGTGCCAGCAGCGGGACAGCTGGGGCCAACGTCCTGACTTTC. The V gene is TRBV28, the J gene TRBJ2-6; TRBD1 matches 7 bases. The CDR3 length is 14 residues. Germline CDR1 reads MDHEN; CDR2 reads SYDVKM. The V gene end was trimmed by 6 bases and the J gene end by 2 bases; junction bases not matched to a gene: 1.

The CDR3 loop reads CASSQEITATNEKLFF. CDR3 DNA: TGCGCCAGCAGCCAAGAAATCACCGCAACTAATGAAAAACTGTTTTTT. The chain has TRBV4-3 and TRBJ1-4; no clear D gene. V gave up 0 bases and J gave up 0 bases, with 8 bases separating them. Germline CDR1 and CDR2: LGHNA and YSLEER. The CDR3 is made up of 16 amino acids.

The V and J genes are TRBV2 and TRBJ2-7, with D perhaps matching TRBD1 or TRBD2 (5 bases each). The CDR3 totals 13 residues. Trimming stripped 7 bases from V and 2 bases from J, with 12 bases between. Germline V gene lookup returns CDR1 SNHLY and CDR2 FYNNEI. The CDR3 loop reads CASTGTLPYEQYF. CDR3 DNA: TGTGCCAGCACCGGGACCCTACCCTACGAGCAGTACTTC.

V usage is TRBV5-1 and J usage is TRBJ1-1; TRBD1 might be the D (5 bases). CDR3 length: 14 residues. CDR1 is SGHRS, CDR2 YFSETQ, per germline. The V gene lost 0 bases and the J gene lost 8 bases, with 14 bases spanning the gap. The CDR3 reads CASSLADQGTEAFF. The CDR3 DNA reads TGCGCCAGCAGCTTGGCGGATCAGGGCACCGAAGCTTTCTTT.

V and J are TRBV10-1 and TRBJ2-7; possibly TRBD1 for D (6 bases). The CDR3 loop spans 12 amino acids. Germline V gene lookup returns CDR1 WNHNN and CDR2 SYGVQD (reference sequence). V was pared by 6 bases and J by 5 bases, with 11 bases between. The DNA of the CDR3 is TGCGCCAGCAGCGGACAGTACCACGAGCAGTACTTC. Amino acid sequence: CASSGQYHEQYF.

The chain carries TRBV30 and TRBJ2-7; D is perhaps TRBD1 or TRBD2 (5 bases each). Trimming took 1 base from V and 5 from J, leaving 15 bases between them. The CDR3 spans 14 residues. Germline assignment: CDR1 GTSNPN and CDR2 SVGIG (reference sequence). This chain's CDR3 is CAWSEAGARDEQYF. CDR3 nucleotide sequence: TGTGCCTGGAGTGAAGCCGGGGCGAGGGACGAGCAGTACTTC.

The chain is built from TRBV5-6 and TRBJ1-2; unclear D gene. Germline CDR1 is SGHDT and CDR2 is YYEEEE. The CDR3 is made up of 15 amino acids. V shed 0 bases and J shed 3 bases, with 12 bases lying between them. The CDR3 nucleotides are TGTGCCAGCAGCTTGGCGGGGTCCGACTACTATGGCTACACCTTC. Residues: CASSLAGSDYYGYTF.

This clone appeared a few times. A junction end diverges from the germline sequence, so it may reflect a read error. This CDR3 reads CAWEGDTTEKLFF. The CDR3 nucleotides are TGTGCCTGGGAGGGGGACACTACTGAAAAACTGTTTTTT. The rearrangement links TRBV30 to TRBJ1-4; possible D gene TRBD1, 6 bases. The CDR3 spans 13 residues. Germline CDR1 reads GTSNPN; CDR2 reads SVGIG (reference sequence).